This T cell receptor beta chain is drawn from a study of cytomegalovirus exposure and HLA in healthy donors. Across the whole study: Findings of an earlier analysis included about 120 million unique TCR beta sequences from 200 million or so T cells. Study-level findings and limits: It was only CMV serostatus that was available as immune exposure information. A later analysis showed HLA-associated TCR beta chains outstripping equally common others in clonal expansion.

As to this clone: Antigen specificity is unknown.

After removal of 6 bases from V and 9 bases from J, the junction contained 7 bases not matched to a gene. This CDR3 contains 13 residues. Germline V gene data show CDR1 as MNHNY and CDR2 as SVGAGI (reference sequence). Primers: 60 Vbeta forward and 13 Jbeta reverse. The assay was immunoSEQ multiplex PCR, and TCRdb's table has in-frame clones only and misses some. The sample shows some 120,000 clones, about 82% of them seen only once. This sequence was found in a young man in good health and CMV-seronegative. The rearrangement links TRBV6-6 to TRBJ1-1, with 10 bases that match TRBD1. The sequencing sample was made of PBMCs. CDR3 DNA: TGTGCCAGCAGCCCCGGGACAGGGGTTAAAGCTTTCTTT. This sequence encodes CASSPGTGVKAFF.